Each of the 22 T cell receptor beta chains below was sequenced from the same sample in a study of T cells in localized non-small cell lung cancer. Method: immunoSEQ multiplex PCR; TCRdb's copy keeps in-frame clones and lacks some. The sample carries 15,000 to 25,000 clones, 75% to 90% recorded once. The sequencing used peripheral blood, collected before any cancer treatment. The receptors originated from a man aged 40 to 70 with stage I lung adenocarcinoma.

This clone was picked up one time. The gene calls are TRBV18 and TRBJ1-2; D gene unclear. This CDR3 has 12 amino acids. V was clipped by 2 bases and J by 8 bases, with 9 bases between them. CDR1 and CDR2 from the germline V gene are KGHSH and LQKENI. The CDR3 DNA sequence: TGTGCCAGCTCACCAGGGATAAAGGGCTACACCTTC. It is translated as CASSPGIKGYTF.

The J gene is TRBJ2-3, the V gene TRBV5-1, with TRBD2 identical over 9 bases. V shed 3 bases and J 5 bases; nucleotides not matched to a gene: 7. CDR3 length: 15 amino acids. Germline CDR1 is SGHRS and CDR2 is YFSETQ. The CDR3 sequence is CASSWETSGVDTQYF. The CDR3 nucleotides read TGCGCCAGCAGCTGGGAGACTAGCGGCGTAGATACGCAGTATTTT.

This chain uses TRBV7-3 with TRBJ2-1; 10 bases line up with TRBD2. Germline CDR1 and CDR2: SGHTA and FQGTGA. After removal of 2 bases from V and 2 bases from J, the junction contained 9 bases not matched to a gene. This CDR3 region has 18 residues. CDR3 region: CASSLGPSGSITYNEQFF. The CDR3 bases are TGTGCCAGCAGCTTAGGGCCTAGCGGGAGTATCACCTACAATGAGCAGTTCTTC.

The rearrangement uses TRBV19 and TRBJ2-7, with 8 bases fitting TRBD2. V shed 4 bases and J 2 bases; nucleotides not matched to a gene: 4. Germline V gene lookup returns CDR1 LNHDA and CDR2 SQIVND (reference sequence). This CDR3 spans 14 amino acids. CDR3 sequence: CASSKAGATYEQYF. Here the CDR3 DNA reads TGTGCCAGTAGTAAAGCGGGGGCCACCTACGAGCAGTACTTC.

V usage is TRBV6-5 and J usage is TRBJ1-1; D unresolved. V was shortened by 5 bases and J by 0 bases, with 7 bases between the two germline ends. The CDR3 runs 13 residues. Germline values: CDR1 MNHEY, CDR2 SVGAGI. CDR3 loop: CASSLGLNTEAFF. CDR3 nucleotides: TGTGCCAGCAGTCTCGGCTTGAACACTGAAGCTTTCTTT.

The CDR3 nucleotides are TGTGCCAGCGGCGGGGCTTCGGAAACTGAAGCTTTCTTT. The encoded protein is CASGGASETEAFF. The chain joins TRBV28 to TRBJ1-1; D perhaps matches TRBD1 (5 bases). The V gene lost 8 bases and the J gene lost 5 bases, with 15 bases spanning the gap. Germline assignment: CDR1 MDHEN and CDR2 SYDVKM. The CDR3 runs 13 residues.

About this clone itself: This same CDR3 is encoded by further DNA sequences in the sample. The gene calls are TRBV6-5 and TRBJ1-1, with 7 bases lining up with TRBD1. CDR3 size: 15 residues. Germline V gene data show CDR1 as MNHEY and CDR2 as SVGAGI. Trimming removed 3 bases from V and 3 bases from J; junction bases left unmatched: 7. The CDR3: CASSYSPGGDTEAFF. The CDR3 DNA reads TGTGCCAGCAGTTATAGTCCAGGGGGGGACACTGAAGCTTTCTTT.

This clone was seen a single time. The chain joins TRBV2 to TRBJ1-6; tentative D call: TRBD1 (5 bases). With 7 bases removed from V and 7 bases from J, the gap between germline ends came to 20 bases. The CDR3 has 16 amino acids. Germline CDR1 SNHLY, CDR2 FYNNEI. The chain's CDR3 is CASKQTAVTENSPLHF. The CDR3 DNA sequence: TGTGCCAGCAAACAGACAGCTGTCACCGAGAATTCACCCCTCCACTTT.

The CDR3 spells CASSQIPRNTQYF. The CDR3 DNA reads as TGCGCCAGCAGCCAAATCCCTCGGAATACGCAGTATTTT. This rearrangement joins TRBV4-1 to TRBJ2-3; D uncertain. With 2 bases removed from V and 7 bases from J, the gap between germline ends came to 10 bases. CDR1 is MGHRA, CDR2 YSYEKL, per germline. The CDR3 is made up of 13 amino acids.

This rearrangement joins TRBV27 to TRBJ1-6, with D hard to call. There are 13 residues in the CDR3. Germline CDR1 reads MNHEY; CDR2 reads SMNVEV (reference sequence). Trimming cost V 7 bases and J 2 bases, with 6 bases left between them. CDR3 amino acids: CASKVAYNSPLHF. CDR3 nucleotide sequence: TGTGCCAGCAAAGTAGCCTATAATTCACCCCTCCACTTT.

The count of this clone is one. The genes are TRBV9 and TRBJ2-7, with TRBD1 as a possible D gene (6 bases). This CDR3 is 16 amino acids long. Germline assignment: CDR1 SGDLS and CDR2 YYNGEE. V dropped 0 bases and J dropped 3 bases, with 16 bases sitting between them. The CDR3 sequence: CASSVGHRDVIYEQYF. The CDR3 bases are TGTGCCAGCAGCGTAGGACACAGGGACGTTATCTACGAGCAGTACTTC.

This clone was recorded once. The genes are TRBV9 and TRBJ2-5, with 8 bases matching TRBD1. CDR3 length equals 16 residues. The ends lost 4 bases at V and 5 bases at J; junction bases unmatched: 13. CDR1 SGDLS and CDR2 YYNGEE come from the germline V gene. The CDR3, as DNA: TGTGCCAGCAGCCCGCTAATCGGACAGGGCGGGGAGACCCAGTACTTC. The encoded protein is CASSPLIGQGGETQYF.

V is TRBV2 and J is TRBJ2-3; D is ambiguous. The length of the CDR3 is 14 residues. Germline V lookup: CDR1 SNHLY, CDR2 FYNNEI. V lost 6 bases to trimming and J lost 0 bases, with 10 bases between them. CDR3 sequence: CASRAIISTDTQYF. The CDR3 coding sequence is TGTGCCAGCAGGGCCATAATTAGCACAGATACGCAGTATTTT. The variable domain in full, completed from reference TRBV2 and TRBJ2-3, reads EPEVTQTPSHQVTQMGQEVILRCVPISNHLYFYWYRQILGQKVEFLVSFYNNEISEKSEIFDDQFSVERPDGSNFTLKIRSTKLEDSAMYFCASRAIISTDTQYFGPGTRLTVL.

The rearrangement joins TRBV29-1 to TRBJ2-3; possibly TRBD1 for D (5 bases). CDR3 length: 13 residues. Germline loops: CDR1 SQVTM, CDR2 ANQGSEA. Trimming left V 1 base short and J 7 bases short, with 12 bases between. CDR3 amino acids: CSVEGQGTNTQYF. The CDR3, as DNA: TGCAGCGTTGAAGGCCAGGGTACTAATACGCAGTATTTT.

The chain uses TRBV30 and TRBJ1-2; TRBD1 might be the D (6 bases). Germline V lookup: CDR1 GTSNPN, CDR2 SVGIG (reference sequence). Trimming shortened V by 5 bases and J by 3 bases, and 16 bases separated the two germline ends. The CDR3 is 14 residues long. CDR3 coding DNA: TGTGCCTGGGTATCTAACAGGGCAGACTATGGCTACACCTTC. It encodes CAWVSNRADYGYTF.

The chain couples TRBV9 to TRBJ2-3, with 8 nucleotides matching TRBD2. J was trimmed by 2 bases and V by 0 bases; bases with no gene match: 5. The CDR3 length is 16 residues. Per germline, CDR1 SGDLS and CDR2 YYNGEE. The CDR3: CASSVGPAGDTDTQYF. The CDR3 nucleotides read TGTGCCAGCAGCGTAGGCCCAGCGGGGGACACAGATACGCAGTATTTT.

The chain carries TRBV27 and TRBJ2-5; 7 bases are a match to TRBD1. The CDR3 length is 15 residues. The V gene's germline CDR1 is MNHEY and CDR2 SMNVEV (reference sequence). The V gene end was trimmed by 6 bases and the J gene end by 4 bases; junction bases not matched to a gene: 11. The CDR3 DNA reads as TGTGCCAGCAGCCGCCGACAGGGCCTGGGAGAGACCCAGTACTTC. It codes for CASSRRQGLGETQYF.

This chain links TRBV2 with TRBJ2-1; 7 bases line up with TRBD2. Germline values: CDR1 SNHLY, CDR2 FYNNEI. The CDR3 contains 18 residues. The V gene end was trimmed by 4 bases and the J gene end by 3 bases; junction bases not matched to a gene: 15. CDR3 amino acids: CASSAHHSQRGHYNEQFF. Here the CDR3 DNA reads TGTGCCAGCAGTGCCCACCACTCCCAGCGGGGCCACTACAATGAGCAGTTCTTC.

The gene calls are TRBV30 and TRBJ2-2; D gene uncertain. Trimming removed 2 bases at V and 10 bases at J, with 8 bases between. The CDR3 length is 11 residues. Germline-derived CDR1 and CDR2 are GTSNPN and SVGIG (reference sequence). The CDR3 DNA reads TGTGCCTGGAGTTCCAGGACGGAGCTGTTTTTT. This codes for CAWSSRTELFF.

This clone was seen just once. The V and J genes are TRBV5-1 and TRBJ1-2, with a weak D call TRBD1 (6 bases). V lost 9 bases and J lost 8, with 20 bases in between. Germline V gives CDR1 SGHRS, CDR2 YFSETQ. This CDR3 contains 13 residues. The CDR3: CAIRKKGDWGYTF. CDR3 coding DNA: TGCGCCATCCGGAAGAAGGGGGACTGGGGCTACACCTTC. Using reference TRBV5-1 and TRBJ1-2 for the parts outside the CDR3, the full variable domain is KAGVTQTPRYLIKTRGQQVTLSCSPISGHRSVSWYQQTPGQGLQFLFEYFSETQRNKGNFPGRFSGRQFSNSRSEMNVSTLELGDSALYLCAIRKKGDWGYTFGSGTRLTVV.

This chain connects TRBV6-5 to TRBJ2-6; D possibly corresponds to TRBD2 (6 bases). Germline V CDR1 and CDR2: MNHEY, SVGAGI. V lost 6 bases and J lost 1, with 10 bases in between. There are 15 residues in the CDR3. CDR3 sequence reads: CASSYGSSGANVLTF. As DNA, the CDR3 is TGTGCCAGCAGCTACGGGAGTTCTGGGGCCAACGTCCTGACTTTC.

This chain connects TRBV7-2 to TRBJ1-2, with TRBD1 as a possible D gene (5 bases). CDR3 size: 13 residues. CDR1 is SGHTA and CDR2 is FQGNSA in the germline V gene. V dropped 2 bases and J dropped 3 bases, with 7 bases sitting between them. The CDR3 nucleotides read TGTGCCAGCAGCTTATCCAGGGACTATGGCTACACCTTC. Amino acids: CASSLSRDYGYTF.